This T cell receptor beta chain was identified in a study of cytomegalovirus exposure and HLA in healthy donors. Overall study: Roughly four fifths of 350 to 400 genotyped donors fell in the Caucasian-associated ancestry cluster. Notes on the study in general: Based on reports, TCR beta sequences accurately predicted HLA-A and HLA-B alleles for most subjects. Researchers counted around 180 TCR beta chains as cytomegalovirus-associated.

The table lists this clone with a few counts. Its antigen is undetermined. PCR amplification relied on 60 Vbeta primers (plus 13 Jbeta primers). Produced via immunoSEQ multiplex PCR; TCRdb's table is partial and in-frame only. The table lists some 200,000 clones, roughly a tenth of them singletons. Germline CDR1 is SNHLY and CDR2 is FYNNEI. The CDR3 is 16 amino acids. Trimming left V 4 bases short and J 3 bases short, with 16 bases between. The V and J genes are TRBV2 and TRBJ1-3; D not resolved. The source material was PBMCs. The TCR originated in a woman aged 30 to 39 in good health and CMV-seropositive. The DNA for the CDR3 is TGTGCCAGCAGTGCGACGGAGGTGTCGTATGGAAACACCATATATTTT. This translates into CASSATEVSYGNTIYF.